This record concerns one T cell receptor beta chain sequence. This sample stems from a study of blood T cell repertoires in COVID-19. Whole-study context: Acute and convalescent COVID-19 samples came from the United States, Italy and Spain. T cells, B-cell-depleted T cells, or PBMCs provided the cDNA or gDNA that served as material.

V was clipped by 7 bases and J by 0 bases; unmatched bases: 4. The germline V gene has CDR1 SNHLY and CDR2 FYNNEI. The CDR3 sequence is 14 residues long. Original processing methods: Amplification from reference gene primers served as the basis for estimated nucleated cell counts. The table came from immunoSEQ multiplex PCR; TCRdb's copy has only in-frame clones and leaves some out. That table gives V, J and clone size, and the DNA gave D and trimming. The sample carries 380,000 or so clones, roughly four fifths recorded once. The gene calls are TRBV2 and TRBJ1-1, with 8 bases lining up with TRBD1. The origin of this receptor is a human donor with acute or convalescent COVID-19. The donor label of this sample is uncertain. Sequencing was performed on peripheral blood. The CDR3 bases are TGTGCCAGCAACGGACAGGGACTGAACACTGAAGCTTTCTTT. Protein: CASNGQGLNTEAFF.